The 25 T cell receptor beta chains below were found in one sample sequenced in a study of T cell repertoires in urothelial bladder cancer. Clones were read by immunoSEQ multiplex PCR, and TCRdb kept only the in-frame ones, dropping some. This repertoire shows almost 9,000 clones, about 61% found once; its top ten account for around 30%. The sample taken for sequencing was tumor-infiltrating cells from bladder cancer. The receptors originated from a human donor with urothelial carcinoma.

The V call is TRBV2, the J call TRBJ2-3, with no clear D. Germline loops: CDR1 SNHLY, CDR2 FYNNEI. Trimming left V 6 bases short and J 3 bases short, with 10 bases between. This CDR3 is 13 amino acids long. The CDR3 nucleotides are TGTGCCAGCAGGATTGGTGAGACAGATACGCAGTATTTT. It yields the protein CASRIGETDTQYF.

J is TRBJ2-7 and V is TRBV5-6; 15 positions agree with TRBD2. Trimming cost V 4 bases and J 3 bases; bases outside gene matches: 8. The CDR3 extends over 17 amino acids. Per the germline V gene, CDR1 is SGHDT and CDR2 is YYEEEE. The CDR3 here is CASSLRTSGGAGYEQYF. As DNA, the CDR3 is TGTGCCAGCAGCCTCCGGACTAGCGGGGGGGCTGGCTACGAGCAGTACTTC.

V and J are TRBV18 and TRBJ2-3; TRBD2 matches 11 bases. V was pared by 1 base and J by 6 bases, with 3 bases of the junction left unmatched. This CDR3 region has 15 residues. CDR1 is KGHSH, CDR2 LQKENI, per germline. CDR3 nucleotides: TGTGCCAGCTCACCACTAGCGGGGGGGCTGGATACGCAGTATTTT. Amino acids: CASSPLAGGLDTQYF.

The chain carries TRBV4-1 and TRBJ2-5; no clear D. The CDR3 covers 16 residues. Trimming took off 0 bases at V and 5 bases at J, with 16 bases between the two ends. Germline V gene data show CDR1 as MGHRA and CDR2 as YSYEKL. The DNA for the CDR3 is TGCGCCAGCAGCCAAGATCTAGTGGGGTTTCTTGAGACCCAGTACTTC. It is translated as CASSQDLVGFLETQYF.

The rearrangement uses TRBV9 and TRBJ2-1, with 7 bases identical to TRBD1. Looked up from germline, CDR1 is SGDLS and CDR2 is YYNGEE. This CDR3 spans 17 amino acids. V shed 4 bases, J shed 0 bases, and the junction held 10 bases outside the gene matches. The CDR3 nucleotides are TGTGCCAGCAGCACACGACAGGGACCAAGCTCCTACAATGAGCAGTTCTTC. This gives the protein CASSTRQGPSSYNEQFF.

This clone appeared a few times. The chain's CDR3 is CASSPTEYNEQFF. CDR3 nucleotides: TGCGCCAGCAGCCCGACAGAGTACAATGAGCAGTTCTTC. The V and J genes are TRBV5-1 and TRBJ2-1; D is perhaps TRBD1 (5 bases). V dropped 4 bases and J dropped 4 bases, with 9 bases sitting between them. The CDR3 is 13 amino acids. Germline V gives CDR1 SGHRS, CDR2 YFSETQ.

The chain employs TRBV30 and TRBJ1-1; 7 nucleotides match TRBD1. The J segment lost 5 bases and the V segment lost 1 base, leaving 13 bases of the junction unmatched. This CDR3 contains 16 residues. Germline V CDR1 and CDR2: GTSNPN, SVGIG (reference sequence). The CDR3 nucleotides read TGTGCCTGGAGTGCCCTGGGCAGGGGGATCGTAACTGAAGCTTTCTTT. As protein: CAWSALGRGIVTEAFF.

The table lists this clone with a count of one. This sequence joins TRBV15 and TRBJ2-1; TRBD2 matches 7 bases. CDR3 length equals 17 residues. V gave up 0 bases and J gave up 4 bases; unmatched junction bases: 9. Germline V gene lookup returns CDR1 LNHNV and CDR2 YYDKDF (reference sequence). DNA of the CDR3: TGTGCCACCAGCAGAGATATTATGTGGGGGGGATACAATGAGCAGTTCTTC. It specifies CATSRDIMWGGYNEQFF. The entire variable domain, with the rest obtained from reference TRBV15 and TRBJ2-1, is as follows: DAMVIQNPRYQVTQFGKPVTLSCSQTLNHNVMYWYQQKSSQAPKLLFHYYDKDFNNEADTPDNFQSRRPNTSFCFLDIRSPGLGDTAMYLCATSRDIMWGGYNEQFFGPGTRLTVL.

V gene TRBV4-3 combines with J gene TRBJ2-1; D is tentatively TRBD1 or TRBD2 (6 bases each). CDR1 and CDR2 from the germline V gene are LGHNA and YSLEER. This CDR3 region has 16 residues. The V end was cut by 0 bases, the J end by 2 bases, with 11 bases between. The CDR3: CASSQEWGATYNEQFF. The DNA for the CDR3 is TGCGCCAGCAGCCAAGAATGGGGGGCCACCTACAATGAGCAGTTCTTC.

This chain joins TRBV9 and TRBJ2-3, with D possibly TRBD1 on 6 matching bases. There are 12 residues in the CDR3. The V gene lost 4 bases and the J gene lost 4 bases, with 7 bases spanning the gap. Germline-derived CDR1 and CDR2 are SGDLS and YYNGEE. The CDR3 is CASSQGSDTQYF. The DNA of the CDR3 is TGTGCCAGCAGCCAGGGGTCAGATACGCAGTATTTT.

This clone has a handful of counts. The gene calls are TRBV25-1 and TRBJ1-1, with no clear D. V was pared by 5 bases and J by 1 base, with 14 bases between. Germline assignment: CDR1 MGHDK and CDR2 SYGVNS. The CDR3 contains 15 residues. Here the CDR3 reads CASSPRVGANTEAFF. Written as DNA, the CDR3 is TGTGCCAGCAGTCCTAGGGTAGGAGCGAACACTGAAGCTTTCTTT.

V gene TRBV4-1 combines with J gene TRBJ1-4; a possible D gene is TRBD1 (6 bases). V was shortened by 2 bases and J by 4 bases, with 11 bases between the two germline ends. This CDR3 comprises 15 residues. CDR1 is MGHRA and CDR2 is YSYEKL in the germline V gene. The CDR3 nucleotides read TGCGCCAGCAGCCAACCCGGACAGTATAATGAAAAACTGTTTTTT. Translated: CASSQPGQYNEKLFF.

This clone turned up a few times. The chain is built from TRBV27 and TRBJ2-1; D is unclear. This CDR3 is built from 13 residues. CDR1 is MNHEY and CDR2 is SMNVEV in the germline V gene (reference sequence). V gave up 8 bases and J gave up 9 bases, with 17 bases separating them. The CDR3 loop reads CASSHSNLAEQFF. CDR3 nucleotide sequence: TGTGCCAGCTCTCATTCCAACTTGGCTGAGCAGTTCTTC.

The V call is TRBV4-3, the J call TRBJ1-3; the match to TRBD1 covers 9 bases. Germline V gene sequence: CDR1 LGHNA, CDR2 YSLEER. V trimming: 4 bases; J trimming: 4 bases; junction bases outside the gene matches: 8. The CDR3 has 16 amino acids. CDR3 loop: CASSRGQGMRGNTIYF. CDR3 bases: TGCGCCAGCAGCCGGGGACAGGGAATGAGGGGAAACACCATATATTTT.

Only a few counts were recorded for this clone. CDR3 protein: CASSRRKTWTGVYNSPLHF. The CDR3 DNA reads TGTGCCAGCAGCCGTCGAAAAACGTGGACAGGAGTGTATAATTCACCCCTCCACTTT. The genes are TRBV5-6 and TRBJ1-6; 7 positions agree with TRBD1. Germline assignment: CDR1 SGHDT and CDR2 YYEEEE. V lost 4 bases and J lost 4; bases outside the gene matches: 17. The CDR3 sequence is 19 residues long.

This clone was recorded a few times. The J gene is TRBJ1-1, the V gene TRBV6-5; D is perhaps TRBD1 (5 bases). The germline V and J ends were trimmed by 5 bases and 4 bases, with 14 bases remaining between them. CDR1 MNHEY and CDR2 SVGAGI come from the germline V gene. The CDR3 has 14 residues. The CDR3 loop reads CASSKTAGSTEAFF. In nucleotides, the CDR3 is TGTGCCAGCAGTAAGACAGCGGGGTCCACTGAAGCTTTCTTT.

The chain couples TRBV11-2 to TRBJ2-7; D gene ambiguous. This CDR3 contains 15 residues. V gave up 1 base and J gave up 2 bases, with 12 bases separating them. Germline V gives CDR1 SGHAT, CDR2 FQNNGV. Here the CDR3 reads CASSLAGVLPYEQYF. Written as DNA, the CDR3 is TGTGCCAGCAGCTTAGCTGGGGTCCTCCCCTACGAGCAGTACTTC.

This clone occurred a few times. The V and J genes are TRBV2 and TRBJ1-5; TRBD1 is a possible D gene (5 bases). Trimming left V 4 bases short and J 1 base short, with 11 bases between. Germline CDR1 reads SNHLY; CDR2 reads FYNNEI. The CDR3 is 15 residues long. As DNA, the CDR3 is TGTGCCAGCAGTGTTTGGGGGACGAGCAATCAGCCCCAGCATTTT. As protein: CASSVWGTSNQPQHF.

This clone was found a few times. The chain is built from TRBV19 and TRBJ1-1; 8 bases fit TRBD1. V lost 10 bases and J lost 5; bases outside the gene matches: 9. Per germline, CDR1 LNHDA and CDR2 SQIVND (reference sequence). This CDR3 spans 13 amino acids. CDR3 sequence reads: CATYPRTGTEAFF. The DNA of the CDR3 is TGTGCCACCTACCCAAGGACAGGGACTGAAGCTTTCTTT.

V and J are TRBV5-1 and TRBJ2-1; D is undetermined. This CDR3 is 13 amino acids long. Trimming took off 4 bases at V and 8 bases at J, with 13 bases between the two ends. Per the germline V gene, CDR1 is SGHRS and CDR2 is YFSETQ. CDR3 protein: CASSPPASDEQFF. The CDR3 DNA follows: TGCGCCAGCAGCCCCCCGGCCTCGGATGAGCAGTTCTTC.

This chain connects TRBV27 to TRBJ2-7, with TRBD1 matching over 7 bases. Germline CDR1 is MNHEY and CDR2 is SMNVEV (reference sequence). Germline trimming cut 4 bases from V and 3 bases from J; bases unmatched to any gene: 6. The CDR3 is made up of 14 amino acids. CDR3 in DNA: TGTGCCAGCAGTTGGAAGGGGGCCGGCTACGAGCAGTACTTC. Protein product: CASSWKGAGYEQYF.

A few counts support this clone. Other DNA sequences within the sample encode an identical CDR3. The chain uses TRBV5-1 and TRBJ1-1, with D uncertain. Germline CDR1 SGHRS, CDR2 YFSETQ. Trimming cost V 1 base and J 0 bases, with 10 bases left between them. The CDR3 has 15 amino acids. CDR3 region: CASSLSNSLNTEAFF. The CDR3 coding sequence is TGCGCCAGCAGCTTGTCAAACAGCTTGAACACTGAAGCTTTCTTT.

V usage is TRBV10-3 and J usage is TRBJ1-3; D uncertain. Germline CDR1 ENHRY, CDR2 SYGVKD. The V and J ends lost 0 bases and 0 bases respectively, with 6 bases between them. The CDR3 has 15 residues. The DNA for the CDR3 is TGTGCCATCAGTGAGTCGATAGCCTCTGGAAACACCATATATTTT. This sequence encodes CAISESIASGNTIYF.

DNA for the CDR3: TGTGCCTGGAGTGAACCGGGACCTCGGGAAAAACTGTTTTTT. Residues: CAWSEPGPREKLFF. The chain links TRBV30 to TRBJ1-4; maybe TRBD1 (5 bases). CDR3 length: 14 residues. Germline CDR1 is GTSNPN and CDR2 is SVGIG (reference sequence). Trimming took off 1 base at V and 8 bases at J, with 14 bases between the two ends.

V usage is TRBV6-5 and J usage is TRBJ1-6; D call uncertain. CDR3 length equals 12 residues. Germline lookup yields CDR1 MNHEY and CDR2 SVGAGI. V gave up 0 bases and J gave up 10 bases, with 4 bases separating them. CDR3 coding DNA: TGTGCCAGCAGTTACTCGAACTCACCCCTCCACTTT. Amino acid sequence: CASSYSNSPLHF.